These 15 T cell receptor beta chains were all obtained from the same sample, sequenced in a study of T cell repertoires in cytomegalovirus infection. In TCRdb, the reads were re-called with MiXCR into one record per CDR3 protein. This sample has 350,000 to 450,000 distinct CDR3 sequences, with around a sixth found just once. Sequencing was carried out using PBMCs. The origin of the receptors is a human donor in good health (CMV status not recorded). Some clones in this sample may be carry-over from other donors' samples.

Here the CDR3 reads CSVGIATDTQYF. CDR3 nucleotide sequence: TGCAGCGTGGGGATCGCCACAGATACGCAGTATTTT. The V gene is TRBV29-1, the J gene TRBJ2-3; no reliable D call. Germline V gives CDR1 SQVTM, CDR2 ANQGSEA. The CDR3 extends over 12 amino acids. V lost 6 bases to trimming and J lost 2 bases, with 9 bases between them.

This clonotype was seen many times. The chain is built from TRBV5-4 and TRBJ2-2, with 12 nucleotides matching TRBD2. V was clipped by 5 bases and J by 6 bases; unmatched bases: 11. CDR1 and CDR2 (germline): SGHNT, YYREEE (reference sequence). The length of the CDR3 is 17 residues. The CDR3 bases are TGTGCCAGCAGTAAAGCTAGCGGGAGGGCCCTCTCCGGGGAGCTGTTTTTT. This gives the protein CASSKASGRALSGELFF.

This clonotype was found a few times. The CDR3 bases are TGTGCCAGCAGACAAGGGGGCTATAGCAATCAGCCCCAGCATTTT. Translating it yields CASRQGGYSNQPQHF. The rearrangement joins TRBV28 to TRBJ1-5; 7 bases match TRBD1. Germline V gene data show CDR1 as MDHEN and CDR2 as SYDVKM. The CDR3 sequence is 15 residues long. The J segment lost 0 bases and the V segment lost 6 bases, leaving 5 bases of the junction unmatched.

This clonotype has just a few counts. The J gene is TRBJ2-5, the V gene TRBV20-1; D is unclear. The CDR3 covers 13 residues. The germline gives CDR1 DFQATT, CDR2 SNEGSKA (reference sequence). With 2 bases removed from V and 5 bases from J, the gap between germline ends came to 12 bases. The CDR3: CSARSDLLETQYF. Here the CDR3 DNA reads TGCAGTGCTAGAAGTGACCTTCTGGAGACCCAGTACTTC.

This clonotype has just a few counts. The genes are TRBV7-2 and TRBJ1-5; TRBD1 aligns across 8 bases. Germline V gene sequence: CDR1 SGHTA, CDR2 FQGNSA. J was trimmed by 2 bases and V by 5 bases; bases with no gene match: 8. The CDR3 spans 16 residues. CDR3 nucleotides: TGTGCCAGCAGCCCTTCCGGGACAGGAGGCAATCAGCCCCAGCATTTT. Translated: CASSPSGTGGNQPQHF.

This clonotype was counted at least ten times. The chain combines TRBV7-2 with TRBJ2-4; no reliable D call. CDR3 length: 14 amino acids. CDR1 is SGHTA, CDR2 FQGNSA, per germline. Trimming left V 3 bases short and J 0 bases short, with 6 bases between. CDR3 nucleotides: TGTGCCAGCAGCTTCGGCGAAGCCAAAAACATTCAGTACTTC. This codes for CASSFGEAKNIQYF.

This sequence joins TRBV7-2 and TRBJ1-5; D might be TRBD1 (5 bases). The CDR3 runs to 14 residues. V dropped 3 bases and J dropped 5 bases, with 11 bases sitting between them. The germline V gene encodes CDR1 SGHTA and CDR2 FQGNSA. The CDR3 DNA follows: TGTGCCAGCAGCTTCAGGAGGGGACATCAGCCCCAGCATTTT. Residues: CASSFRRGHQPQHF.

The chain is built from TRBV27 and TRBJ1-2, with 8 bases fitting TRBD1. Trimming took 5 bases from V and 7 from J; bases not matched to a gene: 9. The CDR3 is 14 amino acids. In germline, CDR1 is MNHEY, CDR2 SMNVEV (reference sequence). The CDR3 sequence is CASSPYRGFGGYTF. CDR3 nucleotides: TGTGCCAGCAGTCCCTACAGGGGGTTCGGTGGCTACACCTTC.

This clonotype was seen repeatedly, ten times or more. The gene calls are TRBV7-8 and TRBJ2-7; D may be TRBD2 (5 bases). Trimming cost V 5 bases and J 2 bases, with 22 bases left between them. CDR1 is SGHVS, CDR2 FQNEAQ, per germline. This CDR3 spans 17 amino acids. CDR3 sequence: CASSLRWEPLWTYEQYF. The CDR3 DNA reads TGTGCCAGCAGCCTCCGGTGGGAGCCCCTTTGGACCTACGAGCAGTACTTC.

This clonotype was recorded many times. The V call is TRBV19, the J call TRBJ1-5; D ambiguous. Germline V CDR1 and CDR2: LNHDA, SQIVND (reference sequence). V dropped 3 bases and J dropped 2 bases, with 14 bases sitting between them. The CDR3 contains 16 residues. DNA of the CDR3: TGTGCCAGTAGTATTAACCGAAGGGAGGGCAATCAGCCCCAGCATTTT. Its protein product is CASSINRREGNQPQHF.

The chain combines TRBV29-1 with TRBJ2-7, with D possibly being TRBD1 (5 bases). V gave up 6 bases and J gave up 1 base, with 16 bases separating them. The V gene's germline CDR1 is SQVTM and CDR2 ANQGSEA. This CDR3 spans 14 amino acids. The CDR3 loop reads CSVQTTDRSYEQYF. The CDR3 DNA reads as TGCAGCGTACAGACGACCGACAGATCCTACGAGCAGTACTTC.

This clonotype showed up many times. The V and J genes are TRBV7-2 and TRBJ2-2; D is ambiguous. This CDR3 is 11 amino acids long. The V end was cut by 2 bases, the J end by 10 bases, with 5 bases between. CDR1 and CDR2 (germline): SGHTA, FQGNSA. The CDR3 DNA reads TGTGCCAGCAGCTTAAACAAGGAGCTGTTTTTT. This encodes CASSLNKELFF.

This clonotype has just a few counts. The chain recombines TRBV6-8 with TRBJ1-3; TRBD1 is a possible D gene (5 bases). Germline V gives CDR1 MNHGY, CDR2 SAAAGT. Between the trimmed V and J ends, which lost 6 bases and 3 bases, there was a span of 12 bases. There are 14 residues in the CDR3. CDR3 coding DNA: TGTGCCAGCAGCCGCGGGGCACTTGGAAACACCATATATTTT. Amino acids: CASSRGALGNTIYF.

This chain uses TRBV20-1 with TRBJ2-3, with D possibly matching TRBD1 (6 bases). The V gene's germline CDR1 is DFQATT and CDR2 SNEGSKA (reference sequence). This CDR3 region has 13 residues. Trimming stripped 6 bases from V and 0 bases from J, with 10 bases between. The CDR3 nucleotides read TGCAGTGCGCGGACAGCCAGCACAGATACGCAGTATTTT. As protein: CSARTASTDTQYF.

The chain links TRBV20-1 to TRBJ1-1; D is unresolved. Germline V gene lookup returns CDR1 DFQATT and CDR2 SNEGSKA (reference sequence). The CDR3 runs to 14 residues. V lost 3 bases and J lost 2, with 13 bases in between. CDR3 residues: CSARWGGPNTEAFF. CDR3 nucleotides: TGCAGTGCTAGGTGGGGTGGACCTAACACTGAAGCTTTCTTT.